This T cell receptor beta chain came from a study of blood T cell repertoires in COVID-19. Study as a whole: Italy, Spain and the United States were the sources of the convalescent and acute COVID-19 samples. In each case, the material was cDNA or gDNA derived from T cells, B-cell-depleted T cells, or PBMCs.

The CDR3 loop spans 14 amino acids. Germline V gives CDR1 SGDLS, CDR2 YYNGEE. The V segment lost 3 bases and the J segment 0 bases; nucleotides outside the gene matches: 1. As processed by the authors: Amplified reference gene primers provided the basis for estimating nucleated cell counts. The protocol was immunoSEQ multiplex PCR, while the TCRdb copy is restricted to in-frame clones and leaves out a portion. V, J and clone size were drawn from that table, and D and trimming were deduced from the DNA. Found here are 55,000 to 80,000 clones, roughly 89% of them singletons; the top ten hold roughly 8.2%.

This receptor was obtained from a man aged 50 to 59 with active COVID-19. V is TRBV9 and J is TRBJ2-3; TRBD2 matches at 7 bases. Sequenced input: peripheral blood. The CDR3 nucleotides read TGTGCCAGCAGCGCGGGGGGTAGCACAGATACGCAGTATTTT. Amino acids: CASSAGGSTDTQYF.